The clone carrying this T cell receptor (beta chain) was picked up a small number of times. Within the sample, other DNA sequences also encode this same CDR3. The V end was cut by 3 bases, the J end by 1 base, with 10 bases between. The CDR3 has 15 residues. Germline-derived CDR1 and CDR2 are MGHRA and YSYEKL. These data originate in a study of blood T cell repertoires in COVID-19. Turning to the study itself: The origin of the acute and convalescent COVID-19 samples was the United States, Italy and Spain. T cells, B-cell-depleted T cells, or PBMCs provided the cDNA or gDNA that served as material.

Original handling: Estimation of nucleated cell counts relied on the amplification of reference gene primers. Libraries were prepared by immunoSEQ multiplex PCR; TCRdb keeps only in-frame clonotypes and omits some of them. That table supplies the V and J calls and clone size; D and trimming were determined from the DNA. The sample includes 140,000 to 150,000 clones, about 86% of them seen just once. The chain carries TRBV4-1 and TRBJ1-3, with D possibly matching TRBD1 (6 bases). This clonotype was sampled from a woman aged 45-65 years with active or convalescent COVID-19. Material for sequencing was peripheral blood. CDR3 nucleotide sequence: TGCGCCAGCAGCCAGTCTACAGGGTCTGGAAACACCATATATTTT. Residues: CASSQSTGSGNTIYF.